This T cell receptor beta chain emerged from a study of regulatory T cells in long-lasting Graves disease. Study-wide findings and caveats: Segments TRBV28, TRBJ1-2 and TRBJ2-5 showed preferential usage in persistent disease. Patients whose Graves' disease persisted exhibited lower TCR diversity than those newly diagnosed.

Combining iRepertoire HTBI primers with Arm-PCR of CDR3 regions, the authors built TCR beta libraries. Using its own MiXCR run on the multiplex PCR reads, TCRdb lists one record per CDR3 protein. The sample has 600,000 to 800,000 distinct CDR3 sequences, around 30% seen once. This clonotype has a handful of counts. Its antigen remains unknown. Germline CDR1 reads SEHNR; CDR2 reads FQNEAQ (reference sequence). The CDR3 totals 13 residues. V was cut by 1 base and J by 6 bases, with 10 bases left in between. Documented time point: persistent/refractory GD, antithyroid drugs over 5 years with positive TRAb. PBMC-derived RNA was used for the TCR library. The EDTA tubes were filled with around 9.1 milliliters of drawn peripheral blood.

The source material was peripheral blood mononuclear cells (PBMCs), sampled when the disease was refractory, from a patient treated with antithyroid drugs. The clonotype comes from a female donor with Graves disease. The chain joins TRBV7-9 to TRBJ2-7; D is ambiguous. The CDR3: CASSLGQLSEQYF. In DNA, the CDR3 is TGTGCCAGCAGCTTAGGGCAGCTCTCCGAGCAGTACTTC.